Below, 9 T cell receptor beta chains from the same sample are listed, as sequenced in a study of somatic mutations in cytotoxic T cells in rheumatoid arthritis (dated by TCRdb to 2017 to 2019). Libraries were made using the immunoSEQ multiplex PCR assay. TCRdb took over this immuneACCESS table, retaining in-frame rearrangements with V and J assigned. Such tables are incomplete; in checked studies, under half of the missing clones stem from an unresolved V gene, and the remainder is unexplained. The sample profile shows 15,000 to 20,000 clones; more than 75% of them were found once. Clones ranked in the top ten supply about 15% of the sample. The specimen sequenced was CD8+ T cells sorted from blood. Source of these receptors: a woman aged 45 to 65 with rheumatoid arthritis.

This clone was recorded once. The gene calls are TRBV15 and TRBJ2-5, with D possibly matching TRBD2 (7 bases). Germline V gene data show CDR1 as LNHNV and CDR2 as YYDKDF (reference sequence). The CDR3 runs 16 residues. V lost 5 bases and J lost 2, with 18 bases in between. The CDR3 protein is CATSPRQGRGQETQYF. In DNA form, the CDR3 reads TGTGCCACCAGCCCCCGCCAGGGGCGGGGGCAAGAGACCCAGTACTTC. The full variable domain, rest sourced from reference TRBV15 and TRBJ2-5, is DAMVIQNPRYQVTQFGKPVTLSCSQTLNHNVMYWYQQKSSQAPKLLFHYYDKDFNNEADTPDNFQSRRPNTSFCFLDIRSPGLGDTAMYLCATSPRQGRGQETQYFGPGTRLLVL.

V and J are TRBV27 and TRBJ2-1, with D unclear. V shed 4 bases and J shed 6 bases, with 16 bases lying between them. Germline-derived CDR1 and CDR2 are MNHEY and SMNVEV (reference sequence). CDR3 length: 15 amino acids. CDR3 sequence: CASSYNGEFGNEQFF. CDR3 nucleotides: TGTGCCAGCAGTTACAACGGAGAGTTTGGCAATGAGCAGTTCTTC.

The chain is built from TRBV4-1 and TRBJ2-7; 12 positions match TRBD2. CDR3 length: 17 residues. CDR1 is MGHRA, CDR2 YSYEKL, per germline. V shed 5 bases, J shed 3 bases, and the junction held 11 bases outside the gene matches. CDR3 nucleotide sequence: TGCGCCAGCAGCACTCTTGTCCTAGCGGGAGGGGTCTACGAGCAGTACTTC. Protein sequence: CASSTLVLAGGVYEQYF.

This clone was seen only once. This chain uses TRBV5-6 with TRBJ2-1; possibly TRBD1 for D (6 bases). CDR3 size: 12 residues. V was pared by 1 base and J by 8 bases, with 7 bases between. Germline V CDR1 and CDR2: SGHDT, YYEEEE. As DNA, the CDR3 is TGTGCCAGCAGCTTGCAGGGGCATGAGCAGTTCTTC. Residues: CASSLQGHEQFF.

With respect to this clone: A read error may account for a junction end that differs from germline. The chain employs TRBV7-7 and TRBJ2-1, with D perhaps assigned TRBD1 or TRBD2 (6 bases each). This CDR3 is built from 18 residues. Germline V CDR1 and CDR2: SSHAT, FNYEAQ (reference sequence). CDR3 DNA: TGTGCTAGCAGCTTAGACTCCGGGGGCTTAGTGGCCTACAATGAGCAGTTCTTC. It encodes CASSLDSGGLVAYNEQFF.

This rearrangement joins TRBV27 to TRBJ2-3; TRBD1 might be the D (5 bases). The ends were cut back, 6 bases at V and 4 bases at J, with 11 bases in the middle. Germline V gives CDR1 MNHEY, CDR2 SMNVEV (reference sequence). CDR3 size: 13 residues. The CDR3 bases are TGTGCCAGCAGGGGGCGCCCCGCAGATACGCAGTATTTT. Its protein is CASRGRPADTQYF.

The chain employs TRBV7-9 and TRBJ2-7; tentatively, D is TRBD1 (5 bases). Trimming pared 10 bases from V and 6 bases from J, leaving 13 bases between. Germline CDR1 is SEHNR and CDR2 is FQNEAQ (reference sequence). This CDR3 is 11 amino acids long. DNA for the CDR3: TGTGCCATACAGGTTCTCCGCGAGCAGTACTTC. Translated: CAIQVLREQYF.

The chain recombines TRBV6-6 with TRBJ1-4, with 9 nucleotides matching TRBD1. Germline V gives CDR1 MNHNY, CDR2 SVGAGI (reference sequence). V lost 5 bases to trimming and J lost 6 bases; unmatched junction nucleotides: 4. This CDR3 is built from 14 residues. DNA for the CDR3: TGTGCCAGCAGTCGCCGGGACAGGGATGAAAAACTGTTTTTT. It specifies CASSRRDRDEKLFF.

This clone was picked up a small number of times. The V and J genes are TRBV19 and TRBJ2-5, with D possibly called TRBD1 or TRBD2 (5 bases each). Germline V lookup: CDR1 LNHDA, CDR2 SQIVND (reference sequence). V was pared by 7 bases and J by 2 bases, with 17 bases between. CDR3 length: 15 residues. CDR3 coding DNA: TGTGCCAGTACGAGGAAGGGAGAGGGGCAAGAGACCCAGTACTTC. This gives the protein CASTRKGEGQETQYF. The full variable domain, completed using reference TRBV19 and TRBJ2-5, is DGGITQSPKYLFRKEGQNVTLSCEQNLNHDAMYWYRQDPGQGLRLIYYSQIVNDFQKGDIAEGYSVSREKKESFPLTVTSAQKNPTAFYLCASTRKGEGQETQYFGPGTRLLVL.